These 28 T cell receptor beta chains originate from one sample sequenced in a study of human T cells and chemical hapten exposure. Stated time point: pre-sensitization, week 0. Treatment in this sample: therapeutic diphenylcyclopropenone sensitization with weekly scalp DPC. TCRdb analysed the RACE reads with MiXCR anew, one entry per CDR3 protein. This sample carries fewer than 70,000 distinct CDR3 sequences, about a tenth of them seen once, and the ten largest clones take approximately 5%. The sample was whole blood, taken in connection with sensitization to the hapten diphenylcyclopropenone (DPC). The receptors stem from a woman between 50 and 59 years old with alopecia areata. Some clones in this sample may be carry-over from other donors' samples.

This clonotype was counted only a few times. The chain uses TRBV5-6 and TRBJ1-2; D call uncertain. V was shortened by 1 base and J by 6 bases, with 13 bases between the two germline ends. This CDR3 is built from 14 residues. Per the germline V gene, CDR1 is SGHDT and CDR2 is YYEEEE. CDR3 loop: CASSLIGDVDGYTF. CDR3 coding DNA: TGTGCCAGCAGCTTGATAGGAGATGTTGATGGCTACACCTTC. The full variable domain, in which reference TRBV5-6 and TRBJ1-2 provide the parts outside the CDR3, is DAGVTQSPTHLIKTRGQQVTLRCSPKSGHDTVSWYQQALGQGPQFIFQYYEEEERQRGNFPDRFSGHQFPNYSSELNVNALLLGDSALYLCASSLIGDVDGYTFGSGTRLTVV.

The chain combines TRBV5-4 with TRBJ2-2; 7 bases fit TRBD2. J was trimmed by 0 bases and V by 0 bases; bases with no gene match: 14. Germline loops: CDR1 SGHNT, CDR2 YYREEE (reference sequence). This CDR3 comprises 20 residues. The CDR3 nucleotides read TGTGCCAGCAGCTTGGTTCCCCCTAGCGGAGTTTATCCGAACACCGGGGAGCTGTTTTTT. Its translation is CASSLVPPSGVYPNTGELFF.

This chain joins TRBV12-3 or TRBV12-4 and TRBJ1-1, with D possibly being TRBD1 (6 bases). Trimming removed 3 bases at V and 1 base at J, with 12 bases between. CDR3 size: 15 residues. In nucleotides, the CDR3 is TGTGCCAGCAGTTTTAAAGGCAGGGGGAACACTGAAGCTTTCTTT. It yields the protein CASSFKGRGNTEAFF.

This clonotype has a count of ten or more. The rearrangement links TRBV20-1 to TRBJ2-1, with a weak D call TRBD2 (6 bases). This CDR3 spans 15 amino acids. The ends were cut back, 4 bases at V and 0 bases at J, with 13 bases in the middle. Germline lookup yields CDR1 DFQATT and CDR2 SNEGSKA (reference sequence). CDR3 sequence (DNA): TGCAGTGCTAATATAGCGGAGAACTCCTACAATGAGCAGTTCTTC. Translating gives CSANIAENSYNEQFF.

J is TRBJ2-2 and V is TRBV19; TRBD2 matches at 9 bases. The trim removed 8 bases at V and 2 bases at J, leaving 6 bases unmatched. Germline values: CDR1 LNHDA, CDR2 SQIVND (reference sequence). The CDR3 extends over 15 amino acids. CDR3 coding DNA: TGTGCCAGTGAGAATAGCGGGAGAAACACCGGGGAGCTGTTTTTT. As protein: CASENSGRNTGELFF. The full variable domain, completed using reference TRBV19 and TRBJ2-2, is DGGITQSPKYLFRKEGQNVTLSCEQNLNHDAMYWYRQDPGQGLRLIYYSQIVNDFQKGDIAEGYSVSREKKESFPLTVTSAQKNPTAFYLCASENSGRNTGELFFGEGSRLTVL.

This clonotype was detected a few times. The rearrangement joins TRBV30 to TRBJ2-7, with 8 bases lining up with TRBD2. The V segment lost 4 bases and the J segment 2 bases; nucleotides outside the gene matches: 10. The CDR3 is 15 residues long. Germline CDR1 is GTSNPN and CDR2 is SVGIG (reference sequence). CDR3 sequence: CAWTRGGRTTYEQYF. The CDR3 bases are TGTGCCTGGACGCGTGGCGGGAGGACAACCTACGAGCAGTACTTC.

This clonotype came up a few times. The chain employs TRBV5-8 and TRBJ1-5, with a weak D call TRBD1 (6 bases). This CDR3 contains 15 residues. V lost 2 bases and J lost 6, with 15 bases in between. Germline CDR1 reads SGHTS; CDR2 reads YDEGEE. The CDR3 spells CASSLGGAVGQPQHF. Written as DNA, the CDR3 is TGTGCCAGCAGCTTAGGGGGGGCTGTAGGTCAGCCCCAGCATTTT.

This clonotype was seen only a few times. The chain carries TRBV7-2 and TRBJ2-4; either TRBD1 or TRBD2 may supply D (5 bases each). The CDR3 sequence is 14 residues long. The V gene lost 1 base and the J gene lost 2 bases, with 6 bases spanning the gap. Germline CDR1 and CDR2: SGHTA and FQGNSA. DNA of the CDR3: TGTGCCAGCAGCTTAGGGGGACCCAAAAACATTCAGTACTTC. This encodes CASSLGGPKNIQYF.

The chain couples TRBV7-2 to TRBJ1-1, with TRBD1 identical over 7 bases. J lost 0 bases, V lost 3 bases, and 10 bases had no gene match. In germline, CDR1 is SGHTA, CDR2 FQGNSA. The CDR3 runs 17 residues. The CDR3 protein is CASSLGRGRVMNTEAFF. The DNA for the CDR3 is TGTGCCAGCAGCTTGGGCAGGGGGAGGGTGATGAACACTGAAGCTTTCTTT.

This clonotype was seen at least ten times. This chain links TRBV29-1 with TRBJ1-5, with D possibly matching TRBD1 (5 bases). V was cut by 4 bases and J by 9 bases, with 13 bases left in between. The germline V gene encodes CDR1 SQVTM and CDR2 ANQGSEA. CDR3 length: 12 residues. CDR3 nucleotide sequence: TGCAGCGTTGGTAGCAGGGAAGGGCCCCAGCATTTT. Its translation: CSVGSREGPQHF.

In this sample, this clonotype turned up a few times. The chain is built from TRBV18 and TRBJ1-1, with D perhaps matching TRBD1 (5 bases). V was pared by 1 base and J by 7 bases, with 13 bases between. This CDR3 has 14 amino acids. The germline gives CDR1 KGHSH, CDR2 LQKENI. The CDR3 bases are TGTGCCAGCTCACCACAATCGGGGGTTAATGAAGCTTTCTTT. Residues: CASSPQSGVNEAFF.

The chain links TRBV12-3 or TRBV12-4 to TRBJ2-2, with 9 bases identical to TRBD1. The CDR3 consists of 17 residues. Germline trimming cut 5 bases from V and 4 bases from J; bases unmatched to any gene: 11. The CDR3 is CASSPAGTGYLTGELFF. For the CDR3, the DNA is TGTGCCAGCAGTCCGGCCGGGACAGGGTATCTCACCGGGGAGCTGTTTTTT.

This clonotype was observed at least ten times. The chain joins TRBV20-1 to TRBJ2-1; 10 bases align to TRBD1. Germline CDR1 is DFQATT and CDR2 is SNEGSKA (reference sequence). Losses at the gene ends were 1 base for V and 7 bases for J; bases not matched to a gene: 16. The length of the CDR3 is 18 residues. CDR3 in amino acids: CSARGGTGVGGRANEQFF. CDR3 in DNA: TGCAGTGCTAGAGGTGGGACAGGGGTTGGCGGGAGAGCGAATGAGCAGTTCTTC.

This clonotype was detected a few times. The chain links TRBV5-1 to TRBJ2-2; TRBD2 is a possible D gene (5 bases). Germline lookup yields CDR1 SGHRS and CDR2 YFSETQ. CDR3 size: 16 residues. Trimming took 0 bases from V and 3 from J, leaving 12 bases between them. In DNA, the CDR3 is TGCGCCAGCAGCTTGGTAGTCACAGCGGACACCGGGGAGCTGTTTTTT. The encoded protein is CASSLVVTADTGELFF.

This clonotype was detected only a few times. The chain links TRBV20-1 to TRBJ1-6; no definite D call. The V end was cut by 2 bases, the J end by 7 bases, with 15 bases between. CDR3 length equals 15 residues. Germline CDR1 reads DFQATT; CDR2 reads SNEGSKA (reference sequence). The CDR3 nucleotides read TGCAGTGCTAGAAAGGACGGTCGAGGCAATTCACCCCTCCACTTT. Residues: CSARKDGRGNSPLHF.

The rearrangement joins TRBV20-1 to TRBJ2-3; D is undetermined. V was pared by 6 bases and J by 1 base, with 14 bases between. This CDR3 has 14 residues. CDR1 and CDR2 (germline): DFQATT, SNEGSKA (reference sequence). The CDR3 region is CSAPEPWGTDTQYF. In DNA form, the CDR3 reads TGCAGTGCCCCGGAGCCTTGGGGCACAGATACGCAGTATTTT.

The gene calls are TRBV6-2 or TRBV6-3 and TRBJ2-1; perhaps TRBD1 as D (6 bases). Trimming removed 6 bases at V and 3 bases at J, with 15 bases between. CDR1 and CDR2 from the germline V gene are MNHEY and SVGEGT. The CDR3 runs to 15 residues. CDR3 in amino acids: CASSPGDPNYNEQFF. CDR3 nucleotide sequence: TGTGCCAGCAGCCCAGGGGACCCCAACTACAATGAGCAGTTCTTC.

This clonotype was seen repeatedly, ten times or more. J is TRBJ1-3 and V is TRBV3-1; 7 nucleotides match TRBD1. The CDR3 length is 15 residues. V lost 0 bases and J lost 2; bases outside the gene matches: 1. Germline V gene data show CDR1 as LGHDT and CDR2 as YNNKEL (reference sequence). The CDR3 bases are TGTGCCAGCAGCCAAGAAGACAGGGCTGGAAACACCATATATTTT. It is translated as CASSQEDRAGNTIYF.

This chain joins TRBV6-6 and TRBJ2-2, with 11 bases identical to TRBD2. The germline V gene encodes CDR1 MNHNY and CDR2 SVGAGI (reference sequence). The CDR3 is 17 amino acids. After removal of 8 bases from V and 0 bases from J, the junction contained 8 bases not matched to a gene. Written as DNA, the CDR3 is TGTGCCAGCGGGGCGCTAGCGGGAGGTACGAACACCGGGGAGCTGTTTTTT. It is translated as CASGALAGGTNTGELFF.

This clonotype was seen repeatedly, ten times or more. The chain has TRBV5-4 and TRBJ1-1; D is perhaps TRBD1 (5 bases). CDR1 and CDR2 from the germline V gene are SGHNT and YYREEE (reference sequence). The germline V and J ends were trimmed by 2 bases and 3 bases, with 8 bases remaining between them. The CDR3 consists of 13 residues. Here the CDR3 reads CASSFTRDTEAFF. The CDR3 DNA reads TGTGCCAGCAGCTTCACCAGGGACACTGAAGCTTTCTTT.

This clonotype was detected many times. This chain links TRBV3-1 with TRBJ1-2; 7 bases align to TRBD1. The CDR3 covers 16 residues. The germline CDR1 and CDR2 sequences are LGHDT and YNNKEL (reference sequence). Trimming took 1 base from V and 2 from J; bases not matched to a gene: 7. In nucleotides, the CDR3 is TGTGCCAGCAGCCAAGGGACAGGAAGCGTAAACTATGGCTACACCTTC. Amino acid sequence: CASSQGTGSVNYGYTF.

The CDR3 region is CATTAEENTEAFF. CDR3 DNA: TGTGCCACCACGGCAGAGGAGAACACTGAAGCTTTCTTT. V usage is TRBV24-1 and J usage is TRBJ1-1; D gene unclear. Per germline, CDR1 KGHDR and CDR2 SFDVKD. The CDR3 extends over 13 amino acids. The ends were cut back, 8 bases at V and 1 base at J, with 10 bases in the middle.

This chain uses TRBV27 with TRBJ2-3; D remains unclear. This CDR3 comprises 15 residues. CDR1 is MNHEY and CDR2 is SMNVEV in the germline V gene (reference sequence). The V and J ends lost 3 bases and 0 bases respectively, with 10 bases between them. In DNA form, the CDR3 reads TGTGCCAGCAGTTTCACCGCCTTTAGCACAGATACGCAGTATTTT. Translation gives CASSFTAFSTDTQYF.

V gene TRBV12-5 combines with J gene TRBJ2-2; 10 nucleotides match TRBD2. This CDR3 comprises 17 residues. CDR1 and CDR2 from the germline V gene are LGHNT and FRNRAP. V dropped 4 bases and J dropped 5; count of bases not matched to a gene: 10. Here the CDR3 reads CASGSLQTSGLTGELFF. In nucleotides, the CDR3 is TGTGCTAGTGGTTCACTCCAGACTAGCGGGCTGACCGGGGAGCTGTTTTTT.

This clonotype was counted only a few times. The CDR3 loop reads CASSRTTGGGQETQYF. Here the CDR3 DNA reads TGTGCCAGCAGCCGGACCACAGGGGGTGGCCAAGAGACCCAGTACTTC. The chain uses TRBV7-3 and TRBJ2-5; TRBD1 aligns across 8 bases. Per the germline V gene, CDR1 is SGHTA and CDR2 is FQGTGA. The ends lost 5 bases at V and 1 base at J; junction bases unmatched: 9. CDR3 size: 16 residues.

This clonotype has a count of ten or more. The rearrangement links TRBV11-2 to TRBJ1-1, with a tentative D call TRBD1 (6 bases). CDR1 is SGHAT and CDR2 is FQNNGV in the germline V gene. The CDR3 spans 13 residues. The CDR3 DNA follows: TGTGCTTGCCAGGACAGTTTGAACACTGAAGCTTTCTTT. This gives the protein CACQDSLNTEAFF. The whole variable domain, filled in from reference TRBV11-2 and TRBJ1-1, reads EAGVAQSPRYKIIEKRQSVAFWCNPISGHATLYWYQQILGQGPKLLIQFQNNGVVDDSQLPKDRFSAERLKGVDSTLKIQPAKLEDSAVYLCACQDSLNTEAFFGQGTRLTVV.

This clonotype was observed at least ten times. The J gene is TRBJ2-1, the V gene TRBV7-6; 16 nucleotides agree with TRBD2. The J segment lost 12 bases and the V segment lost 1 base, leaving 9 bases of the junction unmatched. The CDR3 length is 17 residues. In germline, CDR1 is SGHVS, CDR2 FNYEAQ. CDR3 residues: CASSLGLGLAGGVWQFF. The CDR3, as DNA: TGTGCCAGCAGCTTAGGCCTGGGACTAGCGGGAGGGGTTTGGCAGTTCTTC. Full variable domain (rest looked up from reference TRBV7-6 and TRBJ2-1): GAGVSQSPRYKVTKRGQDVALRCDPISGHVSLYWYRQALGQGPEFLTYFNYEAQQDKSGLPNDRFSAERPEGSISTLTIQRTEQRDSAMYRCASSLGLGLAGGVWQFFGPGTRLTVL.

In this sample, this clonotype turned up many times. This rearrangement joins TRBV7-2 to TRBJ2-1; weak D call: TRBD2 (6 bases). The CDR3 consists of 15 residues. V was pared by 5 bases and J by 7 bases, with 18 bases between. Per germline, CDR1 SGHTA and CDR2 FQGNSA. The CDR3 sequence: CASSPGGGVKNEQFF. In DNA, the CDR3 is TGTGCCAGCAGCCCCGGCGGAGGGGTGAAGAATGAGCAGTTCTTC.